The clone carrying this TCR beta chain was counted between two and nine times. This record belongs to a study of siplizumab effects on memory and regulatory T cells. Assay: immunoSEQ multiplex PCR; the TCRdb copy retains only in-frame clones and omits some. Of about 120,000 clones listed, 90% to 95% were seen once; the top ten hold 0.16%. The V and J ends lost 6 bases and 1 base, in that order; junction bases with no gene match: 9. The CDR3 sequence is 15 residues long. In germline, CDR1 is SNHLY, CDR2 FYNNEI. The chain employs TRBV2 and TRBJ2-7, with 7 bases that match TRBD1. The clonotype was recovered from a human donor in good health. Sequenced input: non-Treg CD4+ T cells sorted from blood. CDR3 protein: CASRSRDSFSYEQYF. For the CDR3, the DNA is TGTGCCAGCAGATCCCGGGACAGTTTTTCCTACGAGCAGTACTTC.